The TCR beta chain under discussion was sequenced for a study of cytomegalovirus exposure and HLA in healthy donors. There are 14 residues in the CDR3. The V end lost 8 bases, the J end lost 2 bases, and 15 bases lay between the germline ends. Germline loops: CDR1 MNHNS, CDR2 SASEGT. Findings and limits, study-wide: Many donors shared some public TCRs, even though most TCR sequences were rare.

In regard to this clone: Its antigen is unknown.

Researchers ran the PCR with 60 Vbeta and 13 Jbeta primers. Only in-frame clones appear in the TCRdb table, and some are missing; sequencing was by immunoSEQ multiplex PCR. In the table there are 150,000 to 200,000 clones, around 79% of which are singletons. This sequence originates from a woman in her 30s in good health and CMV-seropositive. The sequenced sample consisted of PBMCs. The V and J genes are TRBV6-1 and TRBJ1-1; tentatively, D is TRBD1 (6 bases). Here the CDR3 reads CASASGHLNTEAFF. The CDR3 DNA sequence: TGTGCCAGCGCGTCGGGACATTTAAACACTGAAGCTTTCTTT.